This T cell receptor (beta chain) was profiled in a study of early T cells in non-severe SARS-CoV-2 infection. The CDR3 has 13 residues. Per germline, CDR1 SEHNR and CDR2 FQNEAQ (reference sequence). Germline trimming cut 3 bases from V and 11 bases from J; bases unmatched to any gene: 8. General study points: VDJdb-based annotation leaned toward anti-spike CD8 responses and missed private and CD4 specificities.

This clonotype was counted at least ten times. Its antigen remains unknown. One entry per CDR3 protein, called by TCRdb with MiXCR from the 5' RACE reads. Of over 45,000 distinct CDR3 sequences listed, about 6.4% were seen once; the top ten hold 5.8%. Sequences were derived from whole blood, sampled at baseline. The J gene is TRBJ2-3, the V gene TRBV7-9, with 7 nucleotides matching TRBD2. The receptor was isolated from an adult who was a healthcare worker with PCR-confirmed SARS-CoV-2 infection or an uninfected control (not recorded which). The CDR3 DNA reads TGTGCCAGCAGCTTCCGACTAGCCGACGAGCAGTATTTT. Protein: CASSFRLADEQYF.